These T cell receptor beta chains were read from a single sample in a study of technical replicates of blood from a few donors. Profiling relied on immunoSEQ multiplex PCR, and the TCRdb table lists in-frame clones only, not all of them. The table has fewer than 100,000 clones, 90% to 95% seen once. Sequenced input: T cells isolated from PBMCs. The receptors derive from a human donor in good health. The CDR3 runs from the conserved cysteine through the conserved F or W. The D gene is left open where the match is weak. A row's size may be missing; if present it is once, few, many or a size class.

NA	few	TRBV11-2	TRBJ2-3	CASMGGYTDTQYF	TGTGCCAGTATGGGGGGATACACAGATACGCAGTATTTT
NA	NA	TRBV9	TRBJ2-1	CASSVVPVGSYNEQFF	TGTGCCAGCAGCGTAGTACCGGTCGGCTCCTACAATGAGCAGTTCTTC
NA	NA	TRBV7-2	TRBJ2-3	CASSSNRLGTDTQYF	TGTGCCAGCAGCTCCAACAGGCTGGGCACAGATACGCAGTATTTT
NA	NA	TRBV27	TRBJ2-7	CASSLAGTVATYEQYF	TGTGCCAGCAGTTTAGCGGGCACAGTTGCAACCTACGAGCAGTACTTC
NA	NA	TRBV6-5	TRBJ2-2	CASSRLGELFF	TGTGCCAGCAGCAGACTGGGGGAGCTGTTTTTT
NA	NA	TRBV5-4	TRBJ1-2	CASSSAGQQANYGYTF	TGTGCCAGCAGCTCGGCGGGGCAGCAAGCTAACTATGGCTACACCTTC
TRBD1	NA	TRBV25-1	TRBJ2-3	CASSESGQGEDTQYF	TGTGCCAGCAGTGAATCTGGACAGGGTGAAGATACGCAGTATTTT
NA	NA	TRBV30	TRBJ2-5	CAWAGGRRETQYF	TGTGCCTGGGCCGGAGGGCGGCGAGAGACCCAGTACTTC
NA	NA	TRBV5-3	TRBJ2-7	CARILMRRQIPCEQYF	TGTGCCAGAATCCTAATGAGGCGCCAAATCCCCTGCGAGCAGTACTTC
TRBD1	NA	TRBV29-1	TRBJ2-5	CSVDWTGGIETQYF	TGCAGCGTAGATTGGACAGGGGGTATAGAGACCCAGTACTTC
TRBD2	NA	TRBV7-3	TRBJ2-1	CASSLIAGDYNEQFF	TGTGCCAGCAGCTTAATAGCGGGGGACTACAATGAGCAGTTCTTC
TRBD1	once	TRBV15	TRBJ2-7	CATSRDGTVLSYEQYF	TGTGCCACCAGCAGAGACGGGACAGTCCTGTCCTACGAGCAGTACTTC
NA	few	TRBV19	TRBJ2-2	CASSFQITGELFF	TGTGCCAGTAGTTTCCAAATCACCGGGGAGCTGTTTTTT
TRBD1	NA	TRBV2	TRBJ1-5	CASKGQSNQPQHF	TGTGCCAGCAAGGGACAGAGCAATCAGCCCCAGCATTTT
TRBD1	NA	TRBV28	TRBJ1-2	CASSLSPTGPNYGYTF	TGTGCCAGCAGTTTATCCCCGACAGGGCCAAACTATGGCTACACCTTC
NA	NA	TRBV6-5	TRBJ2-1	CASSVNRNEQFF	TGTGCCAGCAGTGTCAACAGAAATGAGCAGTTCTTC
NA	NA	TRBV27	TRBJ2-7	CASSLRAPYEQYF	TGTGCCAGCAGCCTTCGAGCCCCCTACGAGCAGTACTTC
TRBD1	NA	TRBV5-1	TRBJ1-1	CASSLGPGQGWNTEAFF	TGCGCCAGCAGCTTAGGCCCGGGACAGGGTTGGAACACTGAAGCTTTCTTT
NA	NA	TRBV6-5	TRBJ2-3	CASTLGGKGTDTQYF	TGTGCCAGCACCCTGGGAGGAAAGGGCACAGATACGCAGTATTTT
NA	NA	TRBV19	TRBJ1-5	CASSHRVVEPQHF	TGTGCCAGTAGCCACAGGGTCGTGGAGCCCCAGCATTTT
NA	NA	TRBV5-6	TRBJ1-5	CASSLFAGTSNQPQHF	TGTGCCAGCAGCCTATTTGCGGGGACTAGCAATCAGCCCCAGCATTTT
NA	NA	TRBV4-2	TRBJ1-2	CASSQGTEANYGYTF	TGTGCCAGCAGCCAAGGGACAGAAGCTAACTATGGCTACACCTTC
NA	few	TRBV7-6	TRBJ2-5	CASSLAGRETQYF	TGTGCCAGCAGCTTAGCAGGGAGGGAGACCCAGTACTTC
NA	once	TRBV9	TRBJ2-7	CASSLADNAYEQYF	TGTGCCAGCAGCTTGGCCGATAATGCCTACGAGCAGTACTTC
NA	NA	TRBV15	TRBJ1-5	CATSRGGSSNQPQHF	TGTGCCACCAGCAGAGGTGGCAGTAGCAATCAGCCCCAGCATTTT
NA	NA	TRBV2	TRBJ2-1	CASSVLNEQFF	TGTGCCAGCAGTGTGTTAAATGAGCAGTTCTTC
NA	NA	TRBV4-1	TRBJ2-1	CASSQTGDPGGNEQFF	TGCGCCAGCAGCCAAACAGGGGACCCGGGAGGGAATGAGCAGTTCTTC
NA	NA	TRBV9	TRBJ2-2	CASSVVEGAQIGELFF	TGTGCCAGCAGCGTAGTGGAGGGGGCGCAAATCGGGGAGCTGTTTTTT
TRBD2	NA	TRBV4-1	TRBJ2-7	CASSQERREGHYEQYF	TGCGCCAGCAGCCAAGAGAGGCGGGAGGGCCACTACGAGCAGTACTTC
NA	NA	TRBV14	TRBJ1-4	CASSLARGYFNEKLFF	TGTGCCAGCAGCCTCGCACGGGGTTACTTTAATGAAAAACTGTTTTTT
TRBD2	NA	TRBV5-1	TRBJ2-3	CASSSTSGGASTDTQYF	TGCGCCAGCAGCTCCACTAGCGGGGGTGCCAGCACAGATACGCAGTATTTT
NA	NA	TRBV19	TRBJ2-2	CASSMGLTGELFF	TGTGCCAGTAGTATGGGCCTTACCGGGGAGCTGTTTTTT
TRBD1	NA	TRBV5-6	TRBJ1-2	CASYQGGDYGYTF	TGTGCCAGCTATCAGGGGGGCGACTATGGCTACACCTTC
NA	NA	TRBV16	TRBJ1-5	CASSQYRGGGSNQPQHF	TGTGCCAGCAGCCAATATCGGGGGGGAGGTAGCAATCAGCCCCAGCATTTT
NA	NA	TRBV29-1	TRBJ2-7	CSASGAGEYEQYF	TGCAGCGCCTCAGGGGCGGGAGAGTACGAGCAGTACTTC
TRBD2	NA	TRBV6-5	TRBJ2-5	CASSYSILAGRETQYF	TGTGCCAGCAGTTACTCGATCCTAGCGGGAAGAGAGACCCAGTACTTC
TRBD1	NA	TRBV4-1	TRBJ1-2	CASSQEEITGGEYGYTF	TGCGCCAGCAGCCAAGAAGAGATTACAGGGGGCGAATATGGCTACACCTTC
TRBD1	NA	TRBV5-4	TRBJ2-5	CASSWDRGRETQYF	TGTGCCAGCAGCTGGGACAGGGGTCGTGAGACCCAGTACTTC
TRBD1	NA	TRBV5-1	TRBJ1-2	CASSGGQGNYGYTF	TGCGCCAGCAGCGGGGGACAGGGGAACTATGGCTACACCTTC
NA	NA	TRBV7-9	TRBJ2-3	CASSLEGGVDTQYF	TGTGCCAGCAGCTTAGAGGGCGGGGTGGATACGCAGTATTTT
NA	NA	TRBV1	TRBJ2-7	CTSSQDRYEVGGLAGELPYEQYF	TGCACCAGCAGCCAAGATAGGTACGAAGTGGGGGGACTAGCGGGAGAGCTTCCCTACGAGCAGTACTTC
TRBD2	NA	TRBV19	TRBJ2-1	CATSRGSSYNEQFF	TGTGCCACTAGTCGCGGGAGTAGCTACAATGAGCAGTTCTTC
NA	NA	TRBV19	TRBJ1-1	CASGWRGGTEAFF	TGTGCCAGTGGGTGGAGGGGAGGGACTGAAGCTTTCTTT
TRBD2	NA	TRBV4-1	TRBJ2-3	CASSQDSRTSGIYGADTQYF	TGCGCCAGCAGCCAAGATTCCCGGACTAGCGGGATTTATGGGGCAGATACGCAGTATTTT
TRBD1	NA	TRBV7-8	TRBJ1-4	CASSPGTGAGNEKLFF	TGTGCCAGCAGCCCCGGGACAGGGGCGGGGAATGAAAAACTGTTTTTT
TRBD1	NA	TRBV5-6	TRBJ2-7	CASSHSGQGAGEQYF	TGTGCCAGCAGCCATTCGGGACAGGGGGCCGGCGAGCAGTACTTC
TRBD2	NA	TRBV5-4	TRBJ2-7	CASSQLAGPTDEQYF	TGTGCCAGCAGCCAACTAGCGGGGCCGACCGACGAGCAGTACTTC
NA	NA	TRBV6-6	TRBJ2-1	CASSSGQLAHNEQFF	TGTGCCAGCAGTTCAGGACAGTTGGCCCACAATGAGCAGTTCTTC
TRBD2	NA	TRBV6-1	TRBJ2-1	CASSRLAGDGEQFF	TGTGCCAGCAGTAGACTAGCGGGAGACGGTGAGCAGTTCTTC
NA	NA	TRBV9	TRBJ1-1	CASSVAVNTEAFF	TGTGCCAGCAGCGTAGCTGTGAACACTGAAGCTTTCTTT
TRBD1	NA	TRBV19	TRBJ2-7	CASSAGTGYLYEQYF	TGTGCCAGTAGTGCCGGGACAGGGTATCTCTACGAGCAGTACTTC
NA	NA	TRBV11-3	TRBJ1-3	CASSLVNSGNTIYF	TGTGCCAGCAGCTTAGTAAACTCTGGAAACACCATATATTTT
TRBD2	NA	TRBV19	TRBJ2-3	CASSLAGGFLGTQYF	TGTGCCAGTAGTCTTGCGGGGGGCTTTTTGGGTACGCAGTATTTT
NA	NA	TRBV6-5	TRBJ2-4	CASSYSSKNIQYF	TGTGCCAGCAGTTACTCCAGTAAAAACATTCAGTACTTC
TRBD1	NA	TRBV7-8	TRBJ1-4	CASSSYRGEKLFF	TGTGCCAGCAGTTCTTACAGGGGAGAAAAACTGTTTTTT
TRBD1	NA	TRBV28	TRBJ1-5	CASSKDRGGDQPQHF	TGTGCCAGCAGTAAAGACAGGGGCGGGGATCAGCCCCAGCATTTT
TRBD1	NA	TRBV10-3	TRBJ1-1	CAISESKNRGLMNTEAFF	TGTGCCATCAGTGAGTCGAAAAACAGGGGGCTTATGAACACTGAAGCTTTCTTT